Each of the 9 T cell receptor beta chains below was sequenced from the same sample in a study of T cells in Graves' hyperthyroidism and ophthalmopathy. RNA transcripts gave rise to amplified TCR beta CDR3 regions. A set of HTBI primers served as the primers for a first-round RT-PCR of the TCR CDR3. TCRdb re-called the multiplex PCR reads with MiXCR, one entry per CDR3 protein. The data contain approximately 530,000 distinct CDR3 sequences, approximately 16% of them singletons. Sequenced: blood. Receptor source: a woman younger than 30 with Graves' hyperthyroidism.

This clonotype was picked up many times. This rearrangement joins TRBV30 to TRBJ1-2, with TRBD1 matching over 7 bases. The V segment lost 4 bases and the J segment 1 base; nucleotides outside the gene matches: 6. Germline CDR1 GTSNPN, CDR2 SVGIG (reference sequence). The CDR3 spans 14 residues. DNA for the CDR3: TGTGCCTGGACCCCAGACAGGGTTAACTATGGCTACACCTTC. Protein: CAWTPDRVNYGYTF. Combining the CDR3 with reference TRBV30 and TRBJ1-2 gives the whole variable domain SQTIHQWPATLVQPVGSPLSLECTVEGTSNPNLYWYRQAAGRGLQLLFYSVGIGQISSEVPQNLSASRPQDRQFILSSKKLLLSDSGFYLCAWTPDRVNYGYTFGSGTRLTVV.

This clonotype was counted only a few times. The J gene is TRBJ2-7, the V gene TRBV19; tentatively, D is TRBD2 (6 bases). The V gene lost 3 bases and the J gene lost 5 bases, with 14 bases spanning the gap. Germline V lookup: CDR1 LNHDA, CDR2 SQIVND (reference sequence). This CDR3 has 14 amino acids. CDR3 sequence reads: CASSIGGGLDEQYF. CDR3 coding DNA: TGTGCCAGTAGTATCGGTGGAGGGCTCGACGAGCAGTACTTC. The full variable domain, its missing parts supplied by reference TRBV19 and TRBJ2-7, is DGGITQSPKYLFRKEGQNVTLSCEQNLNHDAMYWYRQDPGQGLRLIYYSQIVNDFQKGDIAEGYSVSREKKESFPLTVTSAQKNPTAFYLCASSIGGGLDEQYFGPGTRLTVT.

Many counts were recorded for this clonotype. The gene calls are TRBV2 and TRBJ1-5, with D tentatively TRBD1 (6 bases). The CDR3 length is 16 residues. Germline V gives CDR1 SNHLY, CDR2 FYNNEI. Between the trimmed V and J ends, which lost 6 bases and 2 bases, there was a span of 17 bases. CDR3 protein: CASREQGMLGNQPQHF. As DNA, the CDR3 is TGTGCCAGCAGGGAACAGGGAATGCTTGGCAATCAGCCCCAGCATTTT. The complete variable domain, with remaining parts taken from reference TRBV2 and TRBJ1-5, reads EPEVTQTPSHQVTQMGQEVILRCVPISNHLYFYWYRQILGQKVEFLVSFYNNEISEKSEIFDDQFSVERPDGSNFTLKIRSTKLEDSAMYFCASREQGMLGNQPQHFGDGTRLSIL.

The CDR3 spells CASSSLTGAPLHF. CDR3 in DNA: TGTGCCAGCAGCTCGCTAACAGGGGCACCCCTCCACTTT. The chain is built from TRBV7-9 and TRBJ1-6; the match to TRBD1 covers 7 bases. The CDR3 runs to 13 residues. Germline assignment: CDR1 SEHNR and CDR2 FQNEAQ (reference sequence). Trimming cost V 4 bases and J 11 bases; bases outside gene matches: 5.

Details on this clonotype: A much larger clone lies one base from this, so it may be a read error. V gene TRBV29-1 combines with J gene TRBJ1-4; D gene unclear. CDR3 size: 14 residues. Germline V CDR1 and CDR2: SQVTM, ANQGSEA. V lost 1 base and J lost 4, with 10 bases in between. This chain's CDR3 is CSVEGGGFNEKLFF. The DNA of the CDR3 is TGCAGCGTTGAAGGTGGAGGGTTTAATGAAAAACTGTTTTTT.

The chain couples TRBV14 to TRBJ2-1, with D possibly called TRBD1 or TRBD2 (5 bases each). CDR1 is SGHDN and CDR2 is FVKESK in the germline V gene. Trimming cost V 1 base and J 10 bases, with 11 bases left between them. The CDR3 runs to 13 residues. CDR3: CASSQAGDHEQFF. CDR3 coding DNA: TGTGCCAGCAGCCAAGCCGGGGACCACGAGCAGTTCTTC.

The chain links TRBV11-2 to TRBJ2-5; D gene unclear. Germline V gene lookup returns CDR1 SGHAT and CDR2 FQNNGV. V dropped 5 bases and J dropped 2 bases, with 12 bases sitting between them. There are 14 residues in the CDR3. CDR3 loop: CASSLGIGQETQYF. The CDR3 DNA sequence: TGTGCCAGCAGCCTGGGGATTGGGCAAGAGACCCAGTACTTC.

This clonotype was recorded at least ten times. V usage is TRBV12-3 or TRBV12-4 and J usage is TRBJ1-4; 8 bases are shared with TRBD1. J gave up 8 bases and V 3 bases, and 8 bases lay outside the gene matches. This CDR3 is built from 15 residues. CDR3 sequence reads: CASSFPRTGNEKLFF. In DNA, the CDR3 is TGTGCCAGCAGTTTTCCTAGGACAGGGAACGAAAAACTGTTTTTT.

The chain carries TRBV20-1 and TRBJ1-6, with a possible D match to TRBD1 (5 bases). Germline V gene lookup returns CDR1 DFQATT and CDR2 SNEGSKA (reference sequence). The CDR3 spans 13 residues. Trimming stripped 5 bases from V and 6 bases from J, with 11 bases between. The CDR3 coding sequence is TGCAGTGCTCCCGACAGTTCTAATTCACCCCTCCACTTT. This translates into CSAPDSSNSPLHF.